One sample yielded the 13 T cell receptor beta chains listed below, sequenced in a study of T cells after yellow fever vaccination (dated by TCRdb to about 2019). Per the publication, the treatment or condition label means: live attenuated yellow fever vaccine strain. The library came from 5' RACE. The instrument was an Illumina HiSeq 2500. In TCRdb, the public reads were trimmed at Q25 with fastp and aligned with MiXCR, with productive beta chains retained. Every CDR3 protein is listed once, alongside the most common genes and DNA of its rows. The sample table holds 450,000 to 650,000 distinct CDR3 sequences, of which approximately 12% were seen once. The ten largest clones capture roughly 13% of the sample. This material consisted of PBMCs, taken on the day of the yellow fever booster vaccination. The origin of the receptors is a man aged 30-40 years who received the YFV17D yellow fever vaccine.

In this sample, this clonotype turned up a few times. The V gene is TRBV27, the J gene TRBJ1-5; D unresolved. The CDR3 has 13 amino acids. The germline V and J ends were trimmed by 5 bases and 6 bases, with 11 bases remaining between them. The germline V gene encodes CDR1 MNHEY and CDR2 SMNVEV (reference sequence). The CDR3 is CASSPPSGQPQHF. The CDR3 region has the DNA TGTGCCAGCAGTCCCCCCAGTGGTCAGCCCCAGCATTTT.

This clonotype was recorded a few times. The chain employs TRBV12-3 or TRBV12-4 and TRBJ2-7; D gene ambiguous. This CDR3 has 13 amino acids. With 1 base removed from V and 4 bases from J, the gap between germline ends came to 8 bases. The CDR3, as DNA: TGTGCCAGCAGTTTAGATGATGAGTACGAGCAGTACTTC. Protein: CASSLDDEYEQYF.

The gene calls are TRBV9 and TRBJ2-2; TRBD2 aligns across 11 bases. The trim removed 2 bases at V and 4 bases at J, leaving 4 bases unmatched. This CDR3 has 16 residues. Germline CDR1 SGDLS, CDR2 YYNGEE. The CDR3 nucleotides are TGTGCCAGCAGCGTGACCGGGACTAGCGGCACCGGGGAGCTGTTTTTT. Protein: CASSVTGTSGTGELFF.

The chain recombines TRBV7-2 with TRBJ1-4; 8 positions match TRBD1. CDR3 length equals 15 residues. V trimming: 5 bases; J trimming: 7 bases; junction bases outside the gene matches: 9. The germline V gene has CDR1 SGHTA and CDR2 FQGNSA. CDR3 in amino acids: CASSRDRGVAEKLFF. The CDR3 DNA reads as TGTGCCAGCAGCCGAGACAGGGGAGTGGCTGAAAAACTGTTTTTT.

A remark on this clonotype: Being one base from a much bigger clone, this may be a read error. J is TRBJ2-7 and V is TRBV12-3 or TRBV12-4; 8 bases align to TRBD2. This CDR3 is 14 amino acids long. The trim removed 3 bases at V and 7 bases at J, leaving 8 bases unmatched. Here the CDR3 DNA reads TGTGCCAGCAGTTTGGCCGGGGGGGACGGGGAGCAGTACTTC. Translation: CASSLAGGDGEQYF.

This clonotype was seen a handful of times. The genes are TRBV27 and TRBJ2-5, with D unresolved. CDR3 length: 15 residues. Germline V gene lookup returns CDR1 MNHEY and CDR2 SMNVEV (reference sequence). Trimming stripped 6 bases from V and 1 base from J, with 15 bases between. The CDR3 region has the DNA TGTGCCAGCAGATTCATTAGGGCCCCCCAAGAGACCCAGTACTTC. Translation gives CASRFIRAPQETQYF.

The chain has TRBV7-6 and TRBJ2-7; no clear D gene. V was shortened by 1 base and J by 2 bases, with 9 bases between the two germline ends. The CDR3 loop spans 14 amino acids. Germline V gene data show CDR1 as SGHVS and CDR2 as FNYEAQ. CDR3 bases: TGTGCCAGCAGCTTAGGGAATACCGCCTACGAGCAGTACTTC. This sequence encodes CASSLGNTAYEQYF.

The CDR3: CASSLAAPTGWGIGANVLTF. CDR3 nucleotide sequence: TGTGCCAGCAGCTTAGCGGCCCCGACAGGGTGGGGTATTGGGGCCAACGTCCTGACTTTC. The chain joins TRBV7-2 to TRBJ2-6; 7 bases align to TRBD1. The germline V gene encodes CDR1 SGHTA and CDR2 FQGNSA. Trimming took 0 bases from V and 3 from J; bases not matched to a gene: 14. This CDR3 is built from 20 residues.

This clonotype was seen only a few times. The chain is built from TRBV5-6 and TRBJ2-7; D is possibly TRBD1 or TRBD2 (5 bases each). The germline CDR1 and CDR2 sequences are SGHDT and YYEEEE. The CDR3 totals 12 residues. V lost 5 bases to trimming and J lost 7 bases, with 13 bases between them. DNA of the CDR3: TGTGCCAGCAGTTGGGACCCGGGGGAGCAGTACTTC. Translation gives CASSWDPGEQYF.

This chain uses TRBV10-2 with TRBJ2-3; no clear D gene. This CDR3 contains 12 residues. V was shortened by 11 bases and J by 5 bases, with 14 bases between the two germline ends. Germline CDR1 and CDR2: WSHSY and SAAADI. CDR3 sequence (DNA): TGCGCCTGCTCAAGGTTGGGAGATACGCAGTATTTT. Translated: CACSRLGDTQYF.

The V and J genes are TRBV29-1 and TRBJ2-7, with TRBD2 matching over 9 bases. J gave up 12 bases and V 4 bases, and 10 bases lay outside the gene matches. The CDR3 runs to 12 residues. Per the germline V gene, CDR1 is SQVTM and CDR2 is ANQGSEA. The CDR3 protein is CSVAELAGPWYF. The CDR3 DNA is TGCAGCGTTGCGGAACTAGCGGGTCCTTGGTACTTC.

J is TRBJ2-1 and V is TRBV4-3, with a possible D match to TRBD2 (5 bases). The germline gives CDR1 LGHNA, CDR2 YSLEER. The CDR3 spans 13 residues. The V and J ends lost 2 bases and 6 bases respectively, with 8 bases between them. CDR3 coding DNA: TGCGCCAGCAGCCAAACTAGTTTCAATGAGCAGTTCTTC. It yields the protein CASSQTSFNEQFF.

This clonotype showed up just a few times. The chain recombines TRBV25-1 with TRBJ2-5; no definite D call. Germline V gene lookup returns CDR1 MGHDK and CDR2 SYGVNS. CDR3 size: 12 residues. V gave up 4 bases and J gave up 5 bases, with 8 bases separating them. DNA for the CDR3: TGTGCCAGCAGTGGTGTCGTGGAGACCCAGTACTTC. Protein: CASSGVVETQYF.